Here is one T cell receptor beta chain with its context. The data are from a study of T cell changes during pregnancy in multiple sclerosis. This CDR3 spans 14 amino acids. CDR1 and CDR2 (germline): GTSNPN, SVGIG (reference sequence). V lost 2 bases and J 3 bases, leaving 13 bases between the germline ends. Method: immunoSEQ multiplex PCR; TCRdb's copy keeps in-frame clones and lacks some. Seen here are approximately 66,000 clones, around 94% observed once, and the top ten hold just under 2%. This TCR derives from a female donor in good health, enrolled as a control in a pregnancy study. This specimen was peripheral blood, taken in the third trimester of pregnancy. This chain uses TRBV30 with TRBJ2-5, with D tentatively TRBD1 (7 bases). The CDR3 loop is CAWSFGGGEETQYF. CDR3 nucleotides: TGTGCCTGGAGTTTTGGAGGGGGCGAAGAGACCCAGTACTTC. Full variable domain (missing parts from reference TRBV30 and TRBJ2-5): SQTIHQWPATLVQPVGSPLSLECTVEGTSNPNLYWYRQAAGRGLQLLFYSVGIGQISSEVPQNLSASRPQDRQFILSSKKLLLSDSGFYLCAWSFGGGEETQYFGPGTRLLVL.